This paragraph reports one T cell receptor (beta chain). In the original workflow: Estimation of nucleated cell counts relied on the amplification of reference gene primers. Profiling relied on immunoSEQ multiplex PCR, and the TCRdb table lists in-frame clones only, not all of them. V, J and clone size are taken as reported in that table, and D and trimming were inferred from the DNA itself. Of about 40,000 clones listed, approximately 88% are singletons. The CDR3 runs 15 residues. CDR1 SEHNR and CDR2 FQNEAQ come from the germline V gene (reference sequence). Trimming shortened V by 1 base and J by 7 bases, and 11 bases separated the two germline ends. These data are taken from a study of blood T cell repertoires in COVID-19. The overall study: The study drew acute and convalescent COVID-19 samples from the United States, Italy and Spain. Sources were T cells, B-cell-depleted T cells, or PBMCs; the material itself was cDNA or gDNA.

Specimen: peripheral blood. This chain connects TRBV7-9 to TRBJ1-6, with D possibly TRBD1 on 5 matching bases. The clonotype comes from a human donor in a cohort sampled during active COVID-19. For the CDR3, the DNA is TGTGCCAGCAGCTTAGGGGCGGGGGGGAATTCACCCCTCCACTTT. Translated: CASSLGAGGNSPLHF.